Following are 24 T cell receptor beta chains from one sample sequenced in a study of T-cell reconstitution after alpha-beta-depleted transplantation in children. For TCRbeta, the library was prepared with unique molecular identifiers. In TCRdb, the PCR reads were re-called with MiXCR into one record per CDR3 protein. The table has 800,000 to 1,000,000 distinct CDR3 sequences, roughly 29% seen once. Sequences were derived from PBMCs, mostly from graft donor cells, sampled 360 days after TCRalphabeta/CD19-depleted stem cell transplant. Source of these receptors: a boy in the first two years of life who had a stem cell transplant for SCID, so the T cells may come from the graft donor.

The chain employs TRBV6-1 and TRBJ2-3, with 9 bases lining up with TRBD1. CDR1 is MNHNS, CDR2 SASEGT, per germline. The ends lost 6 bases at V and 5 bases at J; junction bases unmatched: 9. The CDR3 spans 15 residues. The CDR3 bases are TGTGCCAGCAGGGACCGGGACAGGGTAGTAGATACGCAGTATTTT. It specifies CASRDRDRVVDTQYF.

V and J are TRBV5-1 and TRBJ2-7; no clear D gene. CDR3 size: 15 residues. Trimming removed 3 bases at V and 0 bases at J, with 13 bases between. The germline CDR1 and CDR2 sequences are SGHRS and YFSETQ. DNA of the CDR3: TGCGCCAGCAGCTCGCCCGACCTTAGCTCCTACGAGCAGTACTTC. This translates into CASSSPDLSSYEQYF.

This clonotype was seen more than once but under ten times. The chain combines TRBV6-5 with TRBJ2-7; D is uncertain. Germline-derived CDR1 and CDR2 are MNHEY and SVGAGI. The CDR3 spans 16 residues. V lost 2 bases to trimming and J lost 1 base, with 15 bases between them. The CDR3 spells CASSYKGNPTSYEQYF. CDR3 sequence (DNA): TGTGCCAGCAGTTACAAAGGGAATCCTACGTCCTACGAGCAGTACTTC.

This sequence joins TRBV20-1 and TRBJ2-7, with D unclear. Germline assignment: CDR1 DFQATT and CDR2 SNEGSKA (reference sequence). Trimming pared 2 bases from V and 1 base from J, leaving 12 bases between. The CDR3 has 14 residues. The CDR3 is CSARSLDASYEQYF. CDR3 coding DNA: TGCAGTGCTAGATCCCTGGACGCGTCCTACGAGCAGTACTTC.

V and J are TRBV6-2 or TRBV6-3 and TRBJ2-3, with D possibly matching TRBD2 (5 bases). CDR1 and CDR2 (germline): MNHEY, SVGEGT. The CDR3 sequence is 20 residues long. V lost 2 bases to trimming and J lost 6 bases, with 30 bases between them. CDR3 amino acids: CASSYGVGVASKRVRDTQYF. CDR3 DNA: TGTGCCAGCAGTTACGGCGTCGGGGTAGCATCTAAGCGAGTAAGGGATACGCAGTATTTT.

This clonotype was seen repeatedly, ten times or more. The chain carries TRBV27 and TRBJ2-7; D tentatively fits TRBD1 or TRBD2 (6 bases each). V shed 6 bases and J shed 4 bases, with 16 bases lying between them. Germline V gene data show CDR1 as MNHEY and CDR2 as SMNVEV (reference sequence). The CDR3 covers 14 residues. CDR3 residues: CASSPTGTWYEQYF. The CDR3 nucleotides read TGTGCCAGCAGCCCTACAGGGACTTGGTACGAGCAGTACTTC.

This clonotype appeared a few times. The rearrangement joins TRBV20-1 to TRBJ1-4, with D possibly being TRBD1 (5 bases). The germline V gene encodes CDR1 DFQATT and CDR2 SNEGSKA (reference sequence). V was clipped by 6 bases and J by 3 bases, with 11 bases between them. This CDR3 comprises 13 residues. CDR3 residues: CSARRGANEKLFF. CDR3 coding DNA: TGCAGTGCCAGGCGGGGGGCTAATGAAAAACTGTTTTTT.

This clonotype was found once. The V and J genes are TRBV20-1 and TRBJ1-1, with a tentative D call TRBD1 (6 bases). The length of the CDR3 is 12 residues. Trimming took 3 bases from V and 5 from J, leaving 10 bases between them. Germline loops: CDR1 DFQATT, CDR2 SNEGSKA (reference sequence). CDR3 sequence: CSASRGMTEAFF. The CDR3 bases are TGCAGTGCTAGCAGGGGCATGACTGAAGCTTTCTTT.

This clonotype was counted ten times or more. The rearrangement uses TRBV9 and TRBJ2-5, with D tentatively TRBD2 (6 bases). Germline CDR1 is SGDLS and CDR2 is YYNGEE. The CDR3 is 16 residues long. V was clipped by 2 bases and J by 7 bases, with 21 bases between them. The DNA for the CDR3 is TGTGCCAGCAGCGTGGAGGGTACTACCCAGGCTATGACCCAGTACTTC. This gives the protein CASSVEGTTQAMTQYF.

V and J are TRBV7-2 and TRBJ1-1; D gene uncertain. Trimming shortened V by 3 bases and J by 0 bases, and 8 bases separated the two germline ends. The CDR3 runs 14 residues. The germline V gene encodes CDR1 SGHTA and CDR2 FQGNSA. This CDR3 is CASSFGVMNTEAFF. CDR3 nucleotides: TGTGCCAGCAGCTTCGGGGTCATGAACACTGAAGCTTTCTTT. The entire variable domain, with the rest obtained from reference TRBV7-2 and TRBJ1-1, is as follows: GAGVSQSPSNKVTEKGKDVELRCDPISGHTALYWYRQSLGQGLEFLIYFQGNSAPDKSGLPSDRFSAERTGGSVSTLTIQRTQQEDSAVYLCASSFGVMNTEAFFGQGTRLTVV.

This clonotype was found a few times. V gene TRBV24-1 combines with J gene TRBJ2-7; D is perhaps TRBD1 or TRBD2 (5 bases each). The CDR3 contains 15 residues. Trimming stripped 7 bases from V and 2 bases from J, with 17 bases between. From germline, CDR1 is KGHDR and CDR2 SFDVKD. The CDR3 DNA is TGTGCCACCAGCTCCCCCTTGGGGGACCCCTACGAGCAGTACTTC. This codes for CATSSPLGDPYEQYF.

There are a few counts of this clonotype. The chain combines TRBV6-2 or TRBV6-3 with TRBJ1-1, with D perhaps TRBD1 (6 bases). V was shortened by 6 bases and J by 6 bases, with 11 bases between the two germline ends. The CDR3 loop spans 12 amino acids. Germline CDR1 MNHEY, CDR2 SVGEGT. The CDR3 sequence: CASSIRGAEAFF. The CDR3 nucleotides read TGTGCCAGCAGCATCAGGGGCGCTGAAGCTTTCTTT.

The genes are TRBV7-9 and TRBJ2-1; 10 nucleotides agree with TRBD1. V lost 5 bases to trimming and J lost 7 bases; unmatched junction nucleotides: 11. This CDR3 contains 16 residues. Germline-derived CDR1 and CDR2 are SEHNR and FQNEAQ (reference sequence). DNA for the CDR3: TGTGCCAGCAGCGAGACAGGGGGCATGGTAGGGAATGAGCAGTTCTTC. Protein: CASSETGGMVGNEQFF.

This CDR3 reads CASGLYGLAGGPGYNEQFF. CDR3 nucleotides: TGTGCTAGTGGTTTGTACGGACTAGCGGGGGGGCCAGGATACAATGAGCAGTTCTTC. The chain links TRBV12-5 to TRBJ2-1, with 15 nucleotides matching TRBD2. This CDR3 is 19 amino acids long. Germline V lookup: CDR1 LGHNT, CDR2 FRNRAP. Unmatched junction bases numbered 9, after V lost 2 bases and J lost 4 bases.

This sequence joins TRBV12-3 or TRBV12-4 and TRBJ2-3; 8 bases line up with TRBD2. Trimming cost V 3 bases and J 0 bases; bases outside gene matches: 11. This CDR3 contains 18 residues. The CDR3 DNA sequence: TGTGCCAGCAGTTTCGCTCGCCGGGGGGGCCTTAGCACAGATACGCAGTATTTT. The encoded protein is CASSFARRGGLSTDTQYF.

The CDR3: CSARGQAQLTDTQYF. The DNA of the CDR3 is TGCAGTGCTAGGGGACAGGCCCAACTCACAGATACGCAGTATTTT. This chain uses TRBV20-1 with TRBJ2-3; 8 bases agree with TRBD1. In germline, CDR1 is DFQATT, CDR2 SNEGSKA (reference sequence). V lost 3 bases to trimming and J lost 2 bases; unmatched junction nucleotides: 7. This CDR3 contains 15 residues.

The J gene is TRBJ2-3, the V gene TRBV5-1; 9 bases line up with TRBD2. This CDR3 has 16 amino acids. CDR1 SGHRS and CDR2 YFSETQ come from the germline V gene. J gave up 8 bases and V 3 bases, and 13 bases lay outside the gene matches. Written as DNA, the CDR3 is TGCGCCAGCAGCTCTACTATGAGCGGGGGGCATGGTACGCAGTATTTT. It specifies CASSSTMSGGHGTQYF.

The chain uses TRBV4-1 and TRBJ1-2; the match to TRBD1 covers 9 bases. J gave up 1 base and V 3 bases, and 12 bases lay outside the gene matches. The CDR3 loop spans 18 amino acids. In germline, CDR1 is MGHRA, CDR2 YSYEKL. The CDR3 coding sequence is TGCGCCAGCAGCCATGGACGGGACAGGGATCATCTTAACTATGGCTACACCTTC. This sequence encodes CASSHGRDRDHLNYGYTF.

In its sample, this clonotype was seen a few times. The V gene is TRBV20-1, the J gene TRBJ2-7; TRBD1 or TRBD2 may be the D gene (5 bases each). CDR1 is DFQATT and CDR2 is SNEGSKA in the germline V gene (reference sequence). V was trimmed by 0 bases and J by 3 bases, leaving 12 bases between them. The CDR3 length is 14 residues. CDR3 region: CSARDDGALYEQYF. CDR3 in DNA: TGCAGTGCTAGAGACGACGGGGCCCTCTACGAGCAGTACTTC.

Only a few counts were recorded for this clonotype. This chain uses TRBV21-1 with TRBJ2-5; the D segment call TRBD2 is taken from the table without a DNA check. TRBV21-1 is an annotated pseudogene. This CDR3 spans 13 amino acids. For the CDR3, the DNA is TGTGCCAGCAGTCCTAAGCGGTTAGAGACCCAGTACTTC. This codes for CASSPKRLETQYF.

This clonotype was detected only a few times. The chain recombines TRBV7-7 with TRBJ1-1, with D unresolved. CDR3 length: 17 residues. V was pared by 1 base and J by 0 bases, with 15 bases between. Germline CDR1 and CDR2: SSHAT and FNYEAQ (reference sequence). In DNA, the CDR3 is TGTGCCAGCAGCTTAGTGTGGGCTAGATCGGTGAACACTGAAGCTTTCTTT. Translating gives CASSLVWARSVNTEAFF. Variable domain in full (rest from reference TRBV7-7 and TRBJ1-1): GAGVSQSPRYKVTKRGQDVTLRCDPISSHATLYWYQQALGQGPEFLTYFNYEAQPDKSGLPSDRFSAERPEGSISTLTIQRTEQRDSAMYRCASSLVWARSVNTEAFFGQGTRLTVV.

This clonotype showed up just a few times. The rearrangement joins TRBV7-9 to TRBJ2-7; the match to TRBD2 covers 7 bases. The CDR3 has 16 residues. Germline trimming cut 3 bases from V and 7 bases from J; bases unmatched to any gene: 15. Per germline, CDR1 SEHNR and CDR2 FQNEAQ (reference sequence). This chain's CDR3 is CASSLTNSGTKKEQYF. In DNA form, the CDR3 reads TGTGCCAGCAGCTTGACCAATTCCGGGACTAAGAAAGAGCAGTACTTC.

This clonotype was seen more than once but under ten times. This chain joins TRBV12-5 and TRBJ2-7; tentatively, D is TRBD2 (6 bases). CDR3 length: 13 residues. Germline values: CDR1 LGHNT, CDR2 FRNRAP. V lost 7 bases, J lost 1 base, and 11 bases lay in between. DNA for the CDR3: TGTGCTAGTGCATCACGGGGGTCCTACGAGCAGTACTTC. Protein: CASASRGSYEQYF.

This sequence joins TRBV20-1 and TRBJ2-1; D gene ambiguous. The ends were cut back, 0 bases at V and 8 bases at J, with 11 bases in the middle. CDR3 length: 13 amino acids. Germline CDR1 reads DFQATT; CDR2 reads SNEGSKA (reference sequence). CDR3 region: CSARDVTHDEQFF. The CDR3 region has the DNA TGCAGTGCTAGAGATGTGACACACGATGAGCAGTTCTTC.